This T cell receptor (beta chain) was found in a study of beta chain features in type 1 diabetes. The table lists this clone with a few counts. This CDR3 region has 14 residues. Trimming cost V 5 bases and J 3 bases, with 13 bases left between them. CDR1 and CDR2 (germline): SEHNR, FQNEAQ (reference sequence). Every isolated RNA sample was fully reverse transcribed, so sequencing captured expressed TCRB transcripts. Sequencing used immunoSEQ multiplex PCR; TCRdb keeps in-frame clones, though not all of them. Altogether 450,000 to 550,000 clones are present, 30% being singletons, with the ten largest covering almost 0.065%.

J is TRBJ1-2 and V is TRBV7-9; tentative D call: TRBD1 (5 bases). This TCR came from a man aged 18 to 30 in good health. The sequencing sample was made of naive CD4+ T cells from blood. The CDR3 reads CASSPSGADYGYTF. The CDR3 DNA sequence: TGTGCCAGCAGCCCTAGCGGGGCGGACTATGGCTACACCTTC.